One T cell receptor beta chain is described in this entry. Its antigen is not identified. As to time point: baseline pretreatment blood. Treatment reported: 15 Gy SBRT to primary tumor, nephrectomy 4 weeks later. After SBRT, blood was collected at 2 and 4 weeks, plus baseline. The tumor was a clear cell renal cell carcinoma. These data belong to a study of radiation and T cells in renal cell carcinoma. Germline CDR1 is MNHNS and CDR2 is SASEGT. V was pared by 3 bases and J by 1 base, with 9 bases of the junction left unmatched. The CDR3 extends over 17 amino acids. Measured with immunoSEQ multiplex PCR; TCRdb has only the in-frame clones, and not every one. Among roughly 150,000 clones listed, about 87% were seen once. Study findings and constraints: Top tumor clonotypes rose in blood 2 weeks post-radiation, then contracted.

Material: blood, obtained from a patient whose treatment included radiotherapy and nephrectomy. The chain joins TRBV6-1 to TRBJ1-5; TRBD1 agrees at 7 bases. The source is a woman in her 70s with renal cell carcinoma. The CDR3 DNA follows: TGTGCCAGCAGTGACCCGAACAGGGGAGGAAGCAATCAGCCCCAGCATTTT. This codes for CASSDPNRGGSNQPQHF.